The rows below give T cell receptor beta chains drawn from one sample of a study of blood T cells in healthy people across ages. MiXCR, applied by TCRdb to the 5' RACE reads, yields one record per CDR3 protein. Counted here are 550,000 to 600,000 distinct CDR3 sequences, 25% to 30% occurring once; the ten biggest clones make up approximately 18%. The sample comprised blood. These receptors were collected from a woman in her 70s in good health. The CDR3 runs from the conserved cysteine through the conserved F or W. The D gene is left open where the match is weak. The size entry is marked missing in some rows and otherwise reads once, few, many or a size class.

D	V	J	size	DNA	CDR3
NA	TRBV21-1	TRBJ2-7	NA	TGTGCCATCCCCAGACAGGCTACGGACTACGAGCAGTACTTC	CAIPRQATDYEQYF
TRBD2	TRBV5-1	TRBJ2-1	NA	TGCGCCAGCAGCCAAGGACTAGCGGGGGGCTACAATGAGCAGTTCTTC	CASSQGLAGGYNEQFF
TRBD2	TRBV3-1	TRBJ2-5	NA	TGTGCCAGCACTGGCGGGGGGCCAATCTTGGGAGAGACCCAGTACTTC	CASTGGGPILGETQYF
NA	TRBV6-1	TRBJ2-7	NA	TGTGCCAGCAGGGGACTGGACTACGAGCAGTACTTC	CASRGLDYEQYF
NA	TRBV29-1	TRBJ1-2	NA	TGCAGCGTTGAGGACAGCTCCTATGGCTACACCTTC	CSVEDSSYGYTF
TRBD1	TRBV5-5	TRBJ1-5	NA	TGTGCCAGCGACAGGACAGGAACGGGCAATCAGCCCCAGCATTTT	CASDRTGTGNQPQHF
NA	TRBV7-2	TRBJ1-2	few	TGTGCCAGCAGCTTGCGCCACGCAGCGGTCAACTATGGCTACACCTTC	CASSLRHAAVNYGYTF
NA	TRBV10-3	TRBJ2-5	NA	TGTGCCATCACCGAGGGACGGGACTCCCTCCCCCAGTACTTC	CAITEGRDSLPQYF
NA	TRBV9	TRBJ1-2	NA	TGTGCCAGCAGCGTAGGACCCTCAGGGCAGGAGGATGGCTACACCTTC	CASSVGPSGQEDGYTF
TRBD1	TRBV7-9	TRBJ1-4	NA	TGTGCCGGCAGCCCGGGACAGGTTAATGAAAAACTGTTTTTT	CAGSPGQVNEKLFF
NA	TRBV21-1	TRBJ1-2	NA	TGTGCCAGCAGCAAATGGGGGGGCGCGAAGAGCCTCTGTGGTTACACCTTC	CASSKWGGAKSLCGYTF
TRBD1	TRBV2	TRBJ1-5	NA	TGTGCCAGCAGTGAAACAGGGGGGCAGCCCCAGCATTTT	CASSETGGQPQHF
TRBD1	TRBV7-8	TRBJ1-4	few	TGTGCCAGCAGCGAGGACAGGGCCAGGGAAAAACTGTTTTTT	CASSEDRAREKLFF
NA	TRBV11-3	TRBJ1-1	few	TGTGCCAGCAGCTTGATAGGGTTGGGGGCTTTCTTT	CASSLIGLGAFF
TRBD1	TRBV12-3/TRBV12-4	TRBJ1-2	NA	TGTGCCAGCAAAACCGGGACAGCTAACTATGGCTACACCTTC	CASKTGTANYGYTF
TRBD2	TRBV7-3	TRBJ2-1	NA	TGTGCCAGCAGTACGGAAGGACCGGGACTAATAAACAATGAGCAGTTCTTC	CASSTEGPGLINNEQFF
TRBD1	TRBV20-1	TRBJ1-1	few	TGCAGTGCTGCAACCCCGGGACAGGGTGAAGCTTTCTTT	CSAATPGQGEAFF
TRBD2	TRBV20-1	TRBJ2-3	NA	TGCAGTGCTAGAGCCAATTGGGTAACTAGCGGGGTACCGGATACGCAGTATTTT	CSARANWVTSGVPDTQYF